The 14 T cell receptor beta chains below all came from one sample that was sequenced in a study of T cells in Graves' hyperthyroidism and ophthalmopathy. TCR beta CDR3 regions were amplified from RNA transcripts. When the TCR CDR3 underwent first-round RT-PCR, the HTBI primer set was used. From the multiplex PCR reads, TCRdb called clonotypes with MiXCR, one entry per CDR3 protein. The table includes roughly 99,000 distinct CDR3 sequences, about 17% detected once. The sample taken for sequencing was blood. The receptors were gathered from a woman between 50 and 59 years old with Graves' hyperthyroidism.

This clonotype was counted many times. The genes are TRBV28 and TRBJ2-1; D call uncertain. Trimming took off 2 bases at V and 5 bases at J, with 10 bases between the two ends. This CDR3 has 14 amino acids. CDR1 is MDHEN, CDR2 SYDVKM, per germline. CDR3 sequence: CASSLRLSHNEQFF. The CDR3 DNA follows: TGTGCCAGCAGTTTACGCTTGTCCCACAATGAGCAGTTCTTC.

The chain carries TRBV11-2 and TRBJ2-5; D might be TRBD2 (6 bases). Germline CDR1 and CDR2: SGHAT and FQNNGV. V lost 8 bases to trimming and J lost 7 bases, with 17 bases between them. The CDR3 is 13 residues long. The CDR3 spells CASATGLGGTQYF. The CDR3 bases are TGTGCCAGCGCAACGGGACTTGGCGGGACCCAGTACTTC.

The sample holds a few counts of this clonotype. This rearrangement joins TRBV29-1 to TRBJ2-1; 11 nucleotides align to TRBD1. The germline V gene has CDR1 SQVTM and CDR2 ANQGSEA. The CDR3 sequence is 15 residues long. The junction had 8 bases not matched to a gene; V was cut back by 7 bases and J by 3 bases. The CDR3 nucleotides are TGCAGCGGAACCGGGACAGGGGGAAACTACAATGAGCAGTTCTTC. Protein sequence: CSGTGTGGNYNEQFF.

This chain links TRBV20-1 with TRBJ2-7; 10 nucleotides align to TRBD2. With 3 bases clipped from V and 0 bases from J, the junction kept 8 bases outside the gene matches. CDR1 DFQATT and CDR2 SNEGSKA come from the germline V gene (reference sequence). The CDR3 contains 16 residues. As DNA, the CDR3 is TGCAGTGCTAGTCTAGCGGGGGCCTTAATCTCCTACGAGCAGTACTTC. Its translation: CSASLAGALISYEQYF.

This clonotype was counted many times. V gene TRBV18 combines with J gene TRBJ2-5; D gene unclear. The CDR3 length is 15 residues. Germline CDR1 reads KGHSH; CDR2 reads LQKENI. The V gene lost 0 bases and the J gene lost 3 bases, with 11 bases spanning the gap. The chain's CDR3 is CASSPPYPDKETQYF. The CDR3 DNA reads as TGTGCCAGCTCACCACCGTACCCAGATAAAGAGACCCAGTACTTC.

This clonotype appeared many times. The chain employs TRBV3-1 and TRBJ2-6; D unclear. The length of the CDR3 is 17 residues. Germline V gene lookup returns CDR1 LGHDT and CDR2 YNNKEL (reference sequence). The ends were cut back, 6 bases at V and 1 base at J, with 16 bases in the middle. In DNA form, the CDR3 reads TGTGCCAGCAGTTTGGAGCACCTACTATCTGGGGCCAACGTCCTGACTTTC. This translates into CASSLEHLLSGANVLTF. Together with reference TRBV3-1 and TRBJ2-6, the CDR3 gives the full variable domain: DTAVSQTPKYLVTQMGNDKSIKCEQNLGHDTMYWYKQDSKKFLKIMFSYNNKELIINETVPNRFSPKSPDKAHLNLHINSLELGDSAVYFCASSLEHLLSGANVLTFGAGSRLTVL.

This clonotype was seen ten or more times. The chain recombines TRBV6-1 with TRBJ2-7, with 8 bases matching TRBD2. CDR1 is MNHNS, CDR2 SASEGT, per germline. The length of the CDR3 is 14 residues. V shed 6 bases, J shed 5 bases, and the junction held 9 bases outside the gene matches. CDR3 protein: CASRSRGGGDEQYV. CDR3 nucleotides: TGTGCCAGCAGGTCCCGGGGGGGCGGCGACGAGCAGTACGTC.

This clonotype was found a few times. The chain combines TRBV7-9 with TRBJ2-5, with D perhaps TRBD1 (5 bases). Germline lookup yields CDR1 SEHNR and CDR2 FQNEAQ (reference sequence). Trimming removed 4 bases at V and 4 bases at J, with 10 bases between. The CDR3 totals 13 residues. CDR3 amino acids: CASSSPRVETQYF. The CDR3 coding sequence is TGTGCCAGCAGCTCACCCAGGGTAGAGACCCAGTACTTC.

The chain carries TRBV28 and TRBJ1-5; D might be TRBD1 (6 bases). CDR3 length: 12 amino acids. Germline CDR1 MDHEN, CDR2 SYDVKM. Trimming shortened V by 8 bases and J by 4 bases, and 9 bases separated the two germline ends. The CDR3 sequence is CASRTGNQPQHF. CDR3 in DNA: TGTGCCAGCCGAACAGGGAATCAGCCCCAGCATTTT.

This clonotype was observed at least ten times. The chain carries TRBV6-1 and TRBJ1-6; D perhaps matches TRBD1 (5 bases). Germline lookup yields CDR1 MNHNS and CDR2 SASEGT. Between the trimmed V and J ends, which lost 6 bases and 6 bases, there was a span of 18 bases. This CDR3 is built from 16 residues. The CDR3: CASRTERGVGNSPLHF. In nucleotides, the CDR3 is TGTGCCAGCAGAACCGAACGGGGGGTTGGTAATTCACCCCTCCACTTT.

This clonotype was recorded many times. The chain uses TRBV20-1 and TRBJ2-1, with D uncertain. V lost 3 bases and J lost 6, with 9 bases in between. Germline V gene lookup returns CDR1 DFQATT and CDR2 SNEGSKA (reference sequence). The CDR3 spans 12 residues. The CDR3 DNA sequence: TGCAGTGCTAGGGGGAACGGCAATGAGCAGTTCTTC. This translates into CSARGNGNEQFF.

In its sample, this clonotype was seen many times. The V call is TRBV3-1, the J call TRBJ2-1; D may correspond to TRBD1 or TRBD2 (6 bases each). V was cut by 2 bases and J by 13 bases, with 15 bases left in between. The CDR3 spans 13 residues. Germline V gene sequence: CDR1 LGHDT, CDR2 YNNKEL (reference sequence). CDR3 sequence: CASSQLATGGQFF. In DNA form, the CDR3 reads TGTGCCAGCAGCCAACTAGCGACCGGGGGCCAGTTCTTC.

In its sample, this clonotype was seen many times. V usage is TRBV5-1 and J usage is TRBJ1-2; TRBD1 might be the D (5 bases). Trimming stripped 4 bases from V and 7 bases from J, with 17 bases between. Germline V gene data show CDR1 as SGHRS and CDR2 as YFSETQ. The CDR3 has 14 residues. In nucleotides, the CDR3 is TGCGCCAGCAGCCCCGGGACCCTCGGGGGTGGCTACACCTTC. Protein product: CASSPGTLGGGYTF.

This clonotype has ten or more counts. The rearrangement links TRBV20-1 to TRBJ1-5; 8 nucleotides line up with TRBD1. Per germline, CDR1 DFQATT and CDR2 SNEGSKA (reference sequence). V lost 7 bases to trimming and J lost 2 bases; unmatched junction nucleotides: 10. This CDR3 has 15 residues. The CDR3 loop is CSVLSGGWGNQPQHF. As DNA, the CDR3 is TGCAGTGTTCTTTCAGGGGGCTGGGGCAATCAGCCCCAGCATTTT.